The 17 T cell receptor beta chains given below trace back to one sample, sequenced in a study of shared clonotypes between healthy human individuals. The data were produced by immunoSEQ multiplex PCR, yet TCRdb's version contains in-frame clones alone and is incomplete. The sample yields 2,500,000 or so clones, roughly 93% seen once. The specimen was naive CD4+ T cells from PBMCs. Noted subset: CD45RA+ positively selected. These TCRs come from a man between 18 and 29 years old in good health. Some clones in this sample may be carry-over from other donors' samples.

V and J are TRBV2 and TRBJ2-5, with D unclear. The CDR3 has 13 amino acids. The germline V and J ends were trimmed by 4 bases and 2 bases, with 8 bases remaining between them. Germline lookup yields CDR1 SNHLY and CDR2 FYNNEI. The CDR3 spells CASSGSRQETQYF. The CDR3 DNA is TGTGCCAGCAGTGGGAGCAGACAAGAGACCCAGTACTTC.

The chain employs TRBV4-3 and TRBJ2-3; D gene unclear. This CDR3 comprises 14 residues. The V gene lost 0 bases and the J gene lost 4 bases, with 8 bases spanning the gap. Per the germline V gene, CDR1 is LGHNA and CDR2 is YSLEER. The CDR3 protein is CASSQEMRPDTQYF. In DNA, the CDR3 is TGCGCCAGCAGCCAAGAAATGCGGCCAGATACGCAGTATTTT.

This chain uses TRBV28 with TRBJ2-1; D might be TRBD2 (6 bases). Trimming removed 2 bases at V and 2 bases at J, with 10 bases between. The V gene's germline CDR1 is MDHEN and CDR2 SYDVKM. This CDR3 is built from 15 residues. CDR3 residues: CASSLGGEAYNEQFF. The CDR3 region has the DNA TGTGCCAGCAGTTTAGGAGGGGAGGCCTACAATGAGCAGTTCTTC.

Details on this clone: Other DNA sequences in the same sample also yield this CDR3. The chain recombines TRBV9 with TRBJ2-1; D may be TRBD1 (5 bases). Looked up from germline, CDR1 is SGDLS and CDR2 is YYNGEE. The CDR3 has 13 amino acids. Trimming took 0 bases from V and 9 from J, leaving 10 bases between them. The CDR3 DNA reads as TGTGCCAGCAGCGTAGAAGGGGCTGGTGAGCAGTTCTTC. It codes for CASSVEGAGEQFF.

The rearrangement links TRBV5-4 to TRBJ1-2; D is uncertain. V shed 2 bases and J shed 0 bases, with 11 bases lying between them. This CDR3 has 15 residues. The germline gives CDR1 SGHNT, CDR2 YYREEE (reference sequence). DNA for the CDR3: TGTGCCAGCAGCTTAGCGGAGGGAGCTAACTATGGCTACACCTTC. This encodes CASSLAEGANYGYTF. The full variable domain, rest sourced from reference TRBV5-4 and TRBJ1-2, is ETGVTQSPTHLIKTRGQQVTLRCSSQSGHNTVSWYQQALGQGPQFIFQYYREEENGRGNFPPRFSGLQFPNYSSELNVNALELDDSALYLCASSLAEGANYGYTFGSGTRLTVV.

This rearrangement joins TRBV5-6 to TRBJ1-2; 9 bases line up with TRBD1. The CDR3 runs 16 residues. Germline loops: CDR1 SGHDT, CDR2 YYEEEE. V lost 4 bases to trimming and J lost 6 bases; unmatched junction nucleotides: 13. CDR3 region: CASSTPPGDRADGYTF. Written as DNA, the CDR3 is TGTGCCAGCAGCACACCCCCGGGGGACAGGGCGGATGGCTACACCTTC.

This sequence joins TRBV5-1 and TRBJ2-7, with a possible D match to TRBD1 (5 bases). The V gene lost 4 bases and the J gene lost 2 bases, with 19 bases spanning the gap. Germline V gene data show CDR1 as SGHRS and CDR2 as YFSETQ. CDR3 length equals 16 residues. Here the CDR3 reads CASSRNPQGNTYEQYF. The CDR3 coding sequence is TGCGCCAGCAGCCGAAACCCTCAGGGCAACACCTACGAGCAGTACTTC.

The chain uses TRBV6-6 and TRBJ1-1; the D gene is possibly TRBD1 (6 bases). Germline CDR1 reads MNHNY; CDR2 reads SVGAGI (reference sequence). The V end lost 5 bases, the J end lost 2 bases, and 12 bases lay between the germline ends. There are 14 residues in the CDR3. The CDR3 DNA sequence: TGTGCCAGCAGTCTCGACAGGATTAACACTGAAGCTTTCTTT. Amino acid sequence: CASSLDRINTEAFF.

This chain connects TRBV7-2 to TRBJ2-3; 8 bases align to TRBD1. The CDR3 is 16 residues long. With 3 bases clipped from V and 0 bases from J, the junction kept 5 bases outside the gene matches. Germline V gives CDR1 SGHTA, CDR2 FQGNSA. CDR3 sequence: CASSFQGAVSTDTQYF. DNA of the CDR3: TGTGCCAGCAGCTTCCAGGGGGCGGTTAGCACAGATACGCAGTATTTT.

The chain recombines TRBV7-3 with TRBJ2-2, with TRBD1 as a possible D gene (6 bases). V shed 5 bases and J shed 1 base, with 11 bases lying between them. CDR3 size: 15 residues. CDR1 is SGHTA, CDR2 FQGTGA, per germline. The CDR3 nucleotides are TGTGCCAGCAGCAGAACGACAGGGAACACCGGGGAGCTGTTTTTT. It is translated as CASSRTTGNTGELFF.

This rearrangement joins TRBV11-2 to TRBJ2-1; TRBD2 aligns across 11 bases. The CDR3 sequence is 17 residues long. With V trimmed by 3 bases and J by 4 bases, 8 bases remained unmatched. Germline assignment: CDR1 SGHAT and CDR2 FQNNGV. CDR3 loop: CASSFQRLAGWYNEQFF. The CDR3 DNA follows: TGTGCCAGCAGCTTCCAAAGACTAGCGGGATGGTACAATGAGCAGTTCTTC.

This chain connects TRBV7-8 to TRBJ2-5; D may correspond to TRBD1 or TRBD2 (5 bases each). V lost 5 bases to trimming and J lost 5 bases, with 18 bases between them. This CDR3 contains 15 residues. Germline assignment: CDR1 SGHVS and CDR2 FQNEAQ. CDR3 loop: CASSTGRNWGETQYF. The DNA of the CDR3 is TGTGCCAGCAGCACCGGACGGAATTGGGGGGAGACCCAGTACTTC.

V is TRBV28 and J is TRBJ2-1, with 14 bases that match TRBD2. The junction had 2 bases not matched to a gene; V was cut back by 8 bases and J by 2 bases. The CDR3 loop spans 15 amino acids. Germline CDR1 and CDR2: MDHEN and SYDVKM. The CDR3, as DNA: TGTGCCAGCGTGACTAGCGGGAGGGCCTACAATGAGCAGTTCTTC. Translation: CASVTSGRAYNEQFF.

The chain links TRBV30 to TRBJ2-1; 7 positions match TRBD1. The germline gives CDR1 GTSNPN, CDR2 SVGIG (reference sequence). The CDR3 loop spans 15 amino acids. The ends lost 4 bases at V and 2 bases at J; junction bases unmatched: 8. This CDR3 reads CAWTVDRSPYNEQFF. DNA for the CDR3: TGTGCCTGGACCGTGGACAGGAGCCCCTACAATGAGCAGTTCTTC.

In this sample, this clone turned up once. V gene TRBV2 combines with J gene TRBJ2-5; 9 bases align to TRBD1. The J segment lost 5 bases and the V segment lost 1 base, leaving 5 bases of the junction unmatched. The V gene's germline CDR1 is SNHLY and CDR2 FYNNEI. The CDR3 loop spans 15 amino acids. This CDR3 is CASSEGGTGPETQYF. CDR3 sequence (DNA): TGTGCCAGCAGTGAAGGAGGGACAGGGCCCGAGACCCAGTACTTC. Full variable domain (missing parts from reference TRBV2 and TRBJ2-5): EPEVTQTPSHQVTQMGQEVILRCVPISNHLYFYWYRQILGQKVEFLVSFYNNEISEKSEIFDDQFSVERPDGSNFTLKIRSTKLEDSAMYFCASSEGGTGPETQYFGPGTRLLVL.

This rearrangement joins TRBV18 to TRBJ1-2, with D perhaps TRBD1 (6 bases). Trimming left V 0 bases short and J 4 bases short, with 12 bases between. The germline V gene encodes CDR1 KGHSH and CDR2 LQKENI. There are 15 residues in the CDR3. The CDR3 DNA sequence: TGTGCCAGCTCACCACCGCCCAGGGGCTCCTATGGCTACACCTTC. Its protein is CASSPPPRGSYGYTF.

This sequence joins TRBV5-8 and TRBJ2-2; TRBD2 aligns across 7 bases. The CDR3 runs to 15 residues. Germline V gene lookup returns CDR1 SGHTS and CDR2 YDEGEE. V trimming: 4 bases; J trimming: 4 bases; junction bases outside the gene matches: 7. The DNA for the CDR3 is TGTGCCAGCAGCCAGAGCGGACTAGTCACCGGGGAGCTGTTTTTT. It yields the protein CASSQSGLVTGELFF.